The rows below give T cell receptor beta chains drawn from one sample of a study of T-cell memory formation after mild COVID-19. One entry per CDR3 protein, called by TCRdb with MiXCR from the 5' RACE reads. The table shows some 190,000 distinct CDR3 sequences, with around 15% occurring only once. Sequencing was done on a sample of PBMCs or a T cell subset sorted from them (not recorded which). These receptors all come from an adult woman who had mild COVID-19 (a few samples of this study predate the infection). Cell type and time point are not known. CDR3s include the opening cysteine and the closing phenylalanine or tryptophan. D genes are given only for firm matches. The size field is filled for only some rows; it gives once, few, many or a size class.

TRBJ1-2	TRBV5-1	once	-	TGCGCCAGCAGGAGTGGCCGCTATGGCTACACCTTC	CASRSGRYGYTF
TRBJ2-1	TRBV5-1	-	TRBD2	TGCGCCAGCAGCTTCAACGGGGGAGGGAATGAGCAGTTCTTC	CASSFNGGGNEQFF
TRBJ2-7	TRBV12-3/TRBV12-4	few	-	TGTGCCAGCAGGGAACTAGCCACCTCCTACGAGCAGTACTTC	CASRELATSYEQYF
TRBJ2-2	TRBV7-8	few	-	TGTGCCAGCAGCCCTGGGACTCTAGCGATCGGGGAGCTGTTTTTT	CASSPGTLAIGELFF
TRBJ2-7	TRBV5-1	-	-	TGCGCCAGCAGCTTGGAGTCGCAGGGGCCCTACGAGCAGTACTTC	CASSLESQGPYEQYF
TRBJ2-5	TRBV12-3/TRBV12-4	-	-	TGTGCCAGCAGCCGACCCATGGGGACCCAGTACTTC	CASSRPMGTQYF
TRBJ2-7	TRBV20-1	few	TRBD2	TGCAGTGCTCCGACTAGCGGGGGGCGTGAGCAGTACTTC	CSAPTSGGREQYF
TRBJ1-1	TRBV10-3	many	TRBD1	TGTGCCGTCCGCCCCCCAGGGGGCAGCGCTGAAGCTTTCTTT	CAVRPPGGSAEAFF
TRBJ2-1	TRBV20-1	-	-	TGCAGTGCTAGGGATCCGATGGCGGCCGGGGGGCAGTTCTTC	CSARDPMAAGGQFF
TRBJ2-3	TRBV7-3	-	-	TGTGCCAGCAGCCCCTCGGGGTTCACAGATACGCAGTATTTT	CASSPSGFTDTQYF
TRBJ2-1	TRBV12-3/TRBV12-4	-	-	TGTGCCAGCAGTCCTAGGGGGGGGAGGGCTCGGAATGAGCAGTTCTTC	CASSPRGGRARNEQFF
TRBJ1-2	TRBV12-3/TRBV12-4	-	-	TGTGCCAGCAGTCCCGCAATGGGGCAGGGGTTAGGCTACACCTTC	CASSPAMGQGLGYTF
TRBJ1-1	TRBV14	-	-	TGTGCCAGCAGTCCCGGGGCCCATTTCACTGAAGCTTTCTTT	CASSPGAHFTEAFF
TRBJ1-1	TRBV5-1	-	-	TGCGCCAGCAGGCCAAAAGGGGGAGGGCCGATCGCTGAAGCTTTCTTT	CASRPKGGGPIAEAFF
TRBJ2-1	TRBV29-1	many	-	TGCAGCGTTGGGCCTACAGGGAGATACAATGAGCAGTTCTTC	CSVGPTGRYNEQFF
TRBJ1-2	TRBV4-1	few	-	TGCGCCAGCAGCCAGGGGAGGACGGGCAACTATGGCTACACCTTC	CASSQGRTGNYGYTF
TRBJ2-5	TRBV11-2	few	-	TGTGCCAGCAGCTCGCCGGGGCAGGAGACCCAGTACTTC	CASSSPGQETQYF
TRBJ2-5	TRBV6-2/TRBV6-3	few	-	TGTGCCAGCAGTTACCGAGGACAAGGCCAAGAGACCCAGTACTTC	CASSYRGQGQETQYF